This is a list of T cell receptor beta chains from one sample in a study of molecular identifiers for immune sequencing clone quantification. TCRdb called the PCR reads again in MiXCR, with one record for every CDR3 protein. Here the sample spans 50,000 or so distinct CDR3 sequences, about 25% being singletons. Source material: naive CD8+ T cells from blood, with Jurkat cell RNA spiked in. The receptors stem from a human donor in good health. Some libraries in this study had Jurkat cell RNA spiked in. CDR3s include the opening cysteine and the closing phenylalanine or tryptophan.

v_gene: TRBV10-3; j_gene: TRBJ2-7; CDR3aa: CAISGSYEQYF
v_gene: TRBV11-2; j_gene: TRBJ2-7; CDR3aa: CASSPPQGTVSYEQYF
v_gene: TRBV3-1; j_gene: TRBJ2-7; CDR3aa: CASSQAGGYEQYF
v_gene: TRBV11-3; j_gene: TRBJ2-2; CDR3aa: CASSSLGLAGGPYTGELFF
v_gene: TRBV23-1; j_gene: TRBJ2-7; CDR3aa: CASSQEPPEPYEQYF
v_gene: TRBV24-1; j_gene: TRBJ2-2; CDR3aa: CATSGMGLAGDTGELFF
v_gene: TRBV19; j_gene: TRBJ1-1; CDR3aa: CASSIYLGTTEAFF
v_gene: TRBV9; j_gene: TRBJ1-2; CDR3aa: CASSVAGGANYGYTF
v_gene: TRBV7-2; j_gene: TRBJ1-1; CDR3aa: CASSLVYLNTEAFF
v_gene: TRBV13; j_gene: TRBJ2-2; CDR3aa: CASSLGVGGPRTGELFF
v_gene: TRBV6-5; j_gene: TRBJ2-6; CDR3aa: CASSYGPAGANVLTF